Listed here are 27 T cell receptor beta chains from one sample, sequenced in a study of blood T cell repertoires in COVID-19. Assay: immunoSEQ multiplex PCR; the TCRdb copy retains only in-frame clones and omits some. Among tens of thousands of clones listed, 87% were seen once. Material for sequencing was peripheral blood. These TCRs come from a woman between 50 and 59 years old with active or convalescent COVID-19.

The rearrangement uses TRBV5-6 and TRBJ1-3; TRBD1 matches 8 bases. After removal of 4 bases from V and 1 base from J, the junction contained 4 bases not matched to a gene. The CDR3 has 15 amino acids. CDR1 is SGHDT and CDR2 is YYEEEE in the germline V gene. CDR3 coding DNA: TGTGCCAGCAGCCTCCGGGACAGGTCTGGAAACACCATATATTTT. It specifies CASSLRDRSGNTIYF.

The chain carries TRBV5-5 and TRBJ1-5, with TRBD1 matching 12 bases. Germline trimming cut 0 bases from V and 1 base from J; bases unmatched to any gene: 5. The CDR3 spans 18 residues. Germline loops: CDR1 SGHKS, CDR2 YYEKEE (reference sequence). The CDR3 spells CASSLGGTGGRSNQPQHF. The CDR3 coding sequence is TGTGCCAGCAGCTTGGGAGGGACAGGGGGCAGGAGCAATCAGCCCCAGCATTTT.

The V gene is TRBV4-1, the J gene TRBJ2-2; tentative D call: TRBD2 (5 bases). Germline V CDR1 and CDR2: MGHRA, YSYEKL. V gave up 1 base and J gave up 0 bases, with 9 bases separating them. The CDR3 is 16 residues long. In nucleotides, the CDR3 is TGCGCCAGCAGCCAAGGGAGCGGTTCGAACACCGGGGAGCTGTTTTTT. It is translated as CASSQGSGSNTGELFF.

The rearrangement joins TRBV18 to TRBJ2-7, with TRBD1 matching 9 bases. J gave up 4 bases and V 5 bases, and 9 bases lay outside the gene matches. This CDR3 comprises 15 residues. Germline V gives CDR1 KGHSH, CDR2 LQKENI. As DNA, the CDR3 is TGTGCCAGCTCAGCGGCAGTGGGACAGGGTTACGAGCAGTACTTC. It is translated as CASSAAVGQGYEQYF.

The chain employs TRBV5-6 and TRBJ2-1; TRBD1 might be the D (8 bases). The CDR3 runs to 15 residues. Per the germline V gene, CDR1 is SGHDT and CDR2 is YYEEEE. Trimming removed 7 bases from V and 6 bases from J, with 20 bases in between. The chain's CDR3 is CASYRGGWEVNEQFF. In nucleotides, the CDR3 is TGTGCCAGCTACAGGGGGGGCTGGGAAGTCAATGAGCAGTTCTTC.

The chain employs TRBV6-2 or TRBV6-3 and TRBJ1-2, with a tentative D call TRBD1 (5 bases). Deletions cut 2 bases from V and 4 bases from J, with 11 bases between. This CDR3 is 14 amino acids long. The germline CDR1 and CDR2 sequences are MNHEY and SVGEGT. CDR3 DNA: TGTGCCAGCAGTTACGGGGCAGGTGGCTATGGCTACACCTTC. This sequence encodes CASSYGAGGYGYTF.

The chain links TRBV11-2 to TRBJ1-2; 8 nucleotides match TRBD1. The CDR3 is 17 amino acids. J lost 6 bases, V lost 2 bases, and 14 bases had no gene match. The germline V gene has CDR1 SGHAT and CDR2 FQNNGV. CDR3 DNA: TGTGCCAGCAGCTTATCTGCCGGTTTCAGGGGGCGCGATGGCTACACCTTC. This gives the protein CASSLSAGFRGRDGYTF.

The chain links TRBV4-3 to TRBJ2-7; D ambiguous. CDR1 is LGHNA and CDR2 is YSLEER in the germline V gene. Trimming stripped 0 bases from V and 6 bases from J, with 12 bases between. This CDR3 has 14 amino acids. The CDR3 coding sequence is TGCGCCAGCAGCCAAGAATCTGGAGCCGGCGAGCAGTACTTC. Translated, it gives CASSQESGAGEQYF.

The genes are TRBV18 and TRBJ2-3; TRBD1 agrees at 9 bases. From germline, CDR1 is KGHSH and CDR2 LQKENI. CDR3 length: 16 residues. The V segment lost 6 bases and the J segment 5 bases; nucleotides outside the gene matches: 12. CDR3 DNA: TGTGCCAGCTCCCTACAGGGGGCAGGGGGAGGAGATACGCAGTATTTT. This sequence encodes CASSLQGAGGGDTQYF. The entire variable domain, with the rest obtained from reference TRBV18 and TRBJ2-3, is as follows: NAGVMQNPRHLVRRRGQEARLRCSPMKGHSHVYWYRQLPEEGLKFMVYLQKENIIDESGMPKERFSAEFPKEGPSILRIQQVVRGDSAAYFCASSLQGAGGGDTQYFGPGTRLTVL.

This clone was recorded a few times. The chain uses TRBV9 and TRBJ1-6, with TRBD1 matching 7 bases. This CDR3 contains 15 residues. The germline CDR1 and CDR2 sequences are SGDLS and YYNGEE. V lost 3 bases to trimming and J lost 3 bases; unmatched junction nucleotides: 3. This chain's CDR3 is CASSAGDSYNSPLHF. In DNA form, the CDR3 reads TGTGCCAGCAGCGCCGGGGACAGCTATAATTCACCCCTCCACTTT.

The V gene is TRBV30, the J gene TRBJ2-3, with D possibly TRBD1 on 6 matching bases. CDR3 length equals 14 residues. Trimming left V 0 bases short and J 5 bases short, with 12 bases between. Per germline, CDR1 GTSNPN and CDR2 SVGIG (reference sequence). The CDR3 spells CAWSVPGAVDTQYF. CDR3 in DNA: TGTGCCTGGAGTGTACCAGGGGCCGTAGATACGCAGTATTTT.

The V gene is TRBV19, the J gene TRBJ2-3; 8 bases align to TRBD2. Per the germline V gene, CDR1 is LNHDA and CDR2 is SQIVND (reference sequence). The CDR3 extends over 15 amino acids. The junction had 8 bases not matched to a gene; V was cut back by 7 bases and J by 2 bases. The CDR3 DNA is TGTGCCAGTACCCAATCGCGGGGGGTCACAGATACGCAGTATTTT. Its translation is CASTQSRGVTDTQYF.

This chain links TRBV25-1 with TRBJ2-3; a possible D gene is TRBD1 (5 bases). Looked up from germline, CDR1 is MGHDK and CDR2 is SYGVNS. Trimming stripped 1 base from V and 3 bases from J, with 8 bases between. The CDR3 runs 14 residues. The CDR3 spells CASSESGPTDTQYF. The CDR3, as DNA: TGTGCCAGCAGTGAATCAGGGCCAACAGATACGCAGTATTTT.

This chain uses TRBV5-8 with TRBJ2-5; possibly TRBD1 for D (5 bases). The CDR3 covers 15 residues. V was clipped by 4 bases and J by 1 base, with 14 bases between them. Germline V gene sequence: CDR1 SGHTS, CDR2 YDEGEE. DNA of the CDR3: TGTGCCAGCAGCCCTCGGACAAGAACCCAAGAGACCCAGTACTTC. It encodes CASSPRTRTQETQYF.

This chain connects TRBV6-2 or TRBV6-3 to TRBJ2-6; D unclear. Germline CDR1 MNHEY, CDR2 SVGEGT. The CDR3 loop spans 14 amino acids. The V gene lost 2 bases and the J gene lost 2 bases, with 4 bases spanning the gap. DNA for the CDR3: TGTGCCAGCAGTTACCCCGCTGGGGCCAACGTCCTGACTTTC. Its protein is CASSYPAGANVLTF.

This clone occurred once. V and J are TRBV7-2 and TRBJ2-3, with D possibly being TRBD2 (6 bases). V was pared by 1 base and J by 4 bases, with 12 bases between. From germline, CDR1 is SGHTA and CDR2 FQGNSA. The CDR3 extends over 15 amino acids. CDR3 sequence: CASSLGEVRPDTQYF. The CDR3 DNA sequence: TGTGCCAGCAGCTTAGGGGAGGTTCGGCCAGATACGCAGTATTTT.

This clone was seen a handful of times. This rearrangement joins TRBV4-3 to TRBJ2-7; 9 nucleotides match TRBD1. Losses at the gene ends were 4 bases for V and 7 bases for J; bases not matched to a gene: 14. This CDR3 has 16 amino acids. CDR1 is LGHNA, CDR2 YSLEER, per germline. The DNA for the CDR3 is TGCGCCAGCAGCCTAAGCCTTCGGGGACAGGGTCATGAGCAGTACTTC. This codes for CASSLSLRGQGHEQYF.

This rearrangement joins TRBV9 to TRBJ1-3, with D unresolved. Trimming stripped 4 bases from V and 4 bases from J, with 15 bases between. Germline V gene sequence: CDR1 SGDLS, CDR2 YYNGEE. The CDR3 runs to 15 residues. DNA for the CDR3: TGTGCCAGCAGCCCCCGGACCGACTACGGAAACACCATATATTTT. This encodes CASSPRTDYGNTIYF.

The chain joins TRBV11-2 to TRBJ2-7, with 11 positions matching TRBD2. The CDR3 spans 18 residues. Germline V gene data show CDR1 as SGHAT and CDR2 as FQNNGV. V shed 3 bases, J shed 2 bases, and the junction held 12 bases outside the gene matches. The CDR3 sequence: CASSFGLAGGHKTYEQYF. In nucleotides, the CDR3 is TGTGCCAGCAGCTTTGGTCTAGCGGGGGGCCATAAGACCTACGAGCAGTACTTC.

This chain links TRBV19 with TRBJ1-4; D ambiguous. Germline CDR1 and CDR2: LNHDA and SQIVND (reference sequence). CDR3 length equals 18 residues. With 5 bases removed from V and 5 bases from J, the gap between germline ends came to 24 bases. The CDR3 DNA sequence: TGTGCCAGTAGTGCTACCAACATTCTAGGCAGCCTCAATGAAAAACTGTTTTTT. Its protein is CASSATNILGSLNEKLFF.

This chain joins TRBV4-3 and TRBJ2-7; a possible D gene is TRBD2 (6 bases). The V end was cut by 0 bases, the J end by 2 bases, with 14 bases between. The CDR3 has 16 residues. Germline assignment: CDR1 LGHNA and CDR2 YSLEER. The CDR3 region has the DNA TGCGCCAGCAGCCAAGAGCGGGACGGAGAAACCTACGAGCAGTACTTC. Translation: CASSQERDGETYEQYF.

The chain employs TRBV7-3 and TRBJ1-1; D is perhaps TRBD1 (6 bases). The CDR3 has 14 residues. V lost 4 bases to trimming and J lost 0 bases, with 9 bases between them. Germline CDR1 is SGHTA and CDR2 is FQGTGA. CDR3 sequence: CASSSDRLNTEAFF. The CDR3 region has the DNA TGTGCCAGCAGCTCGGACAGATTGAACACTGAAGCTTTCTTT.

This clone was seen only once. V and J are TRBV19 and TRBJ1-2, with D hard to call. CDR1 is LNHDA and CDR2 is SQIVND in the germline V gene (reference sequence). V gave up 5 bases and J gave up 1 base, with 14 bases separating them. The CDR3 length is 15 residues. The CDR3 loop is CASSPRLKLNYGYTF. CDR3 in DNA: TGTGCCAGTAGTCCGCGACTGAAGCTTAACTATGGCTACACCTTC.

The chain uses TRBV20-1 and TRBJ2-5; 9 bases fit TRBD1. V lost 3 bases and J lost 5; bases outside the gene matches: 10. The germline gives CDR1 DFQATT, CDR2 SNEGSKA (reference sequence). The CDR3 covers 15 residues. The CDR3 DNA is TGCAGTGCTAGTCGAGGACAGGGGTCTCGGGAGACCCAGTACTTC. Its protein product is CSASRGQGSRETQYF.

The J gene is TRBJ1-5, the V gene TRBV5-5; D not resolved. V was clipped by 2 bases and J by 4 bases, with 10 bases between them. Germline V lookup: CDR1 SGHKS, CDR2 YYEKEE (reference sequence). CDR3 length equals 14 residues. The CDR3 loop reads CASSFGSGNQPQHF. The CDR3 bases are TGTGCCAGCAGCTTCGGGTCGGGTAATCAGCCCCAGCATTTT.

The gene calls are TRBV12-3 or TRBV12-4 and TRBJ2-7; 9 nucleotides align to TRBD1. The CDR3 has 13 residues. V was pared by 6 bases and J by 3 bases, with 3 bases of the junction left unmatched. The CDR3 region is CASRGTGNYEQYF. The CDR3 DNA reads TGTGCCAGCAGGGGGACAGGGAACTACGAGCAGTACTTC.

The V gene is TRBV6-5, the J gene TRBJ1-2, with 9 bases identical to TRBD1. The CDR3 runs 13 residues. Germline CDR1 MNHEY, CDR2 SVGAGI. Losses at the gene ends were 7 bases for V and 6 bases for J; bases not matched to a gene: 6. The CDR3 coding sequence is TGTGCCAGCACACTGGGACAGGGCGATGGCTACACCTTC. Translated, it gives CASTLGQGDGYTF.